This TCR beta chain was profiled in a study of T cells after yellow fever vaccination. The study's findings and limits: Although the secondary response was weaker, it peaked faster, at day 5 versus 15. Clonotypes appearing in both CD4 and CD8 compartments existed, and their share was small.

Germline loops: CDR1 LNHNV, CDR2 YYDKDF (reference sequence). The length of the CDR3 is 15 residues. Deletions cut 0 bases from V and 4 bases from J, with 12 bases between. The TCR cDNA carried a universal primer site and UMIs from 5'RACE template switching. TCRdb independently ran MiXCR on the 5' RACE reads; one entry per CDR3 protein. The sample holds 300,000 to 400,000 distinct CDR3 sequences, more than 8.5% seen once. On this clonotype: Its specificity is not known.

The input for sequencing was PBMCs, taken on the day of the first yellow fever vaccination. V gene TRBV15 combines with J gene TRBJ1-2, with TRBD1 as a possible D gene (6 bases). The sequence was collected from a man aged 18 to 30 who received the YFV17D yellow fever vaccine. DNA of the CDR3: TGTGCCACCAGCAGAGATCCAGGGGCCGTCTATGGCTACACCTTC. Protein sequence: CATSRDPGAVYGYTF.